This T cell receptor beta chain was sequenced for a study of Ad26.COV2.S vaccination and SARS-CoV-2 variants. Study-wide context: Donor was in the COV1001 Ad26.COV2.S trial arm. Donor got 5x10^10 or 1x10^11 viral particles of Ad26.COV2.S.

Treatment: about 20 received Ad26.COV2.S at low or high dose, single or two shots; about 5 received placebo; per-sample allocation not given. All samples were drawn on day 63, counting from the first vaccine or placebo injection. Aged 18-55 years, donor was enrolled in Boston in 2020. On this clone: Its specificity is unknown.

Study results and limitations: Individuals receiving vaccine had higher spike-specific TCR breadth than placebo recipients did.

Germline CDR1 is MNHNY and CDR2 is SVGAGI (reference sequence). V was clipped by 5 bases and J by 4 bases, with 18 bases between them. This CDR3 spans 16 amino acids. TCRdb keeps only in-frame clones here, not all; method: immunoSEQ multiplex PCR. The sample has around 250,000 clones, around nine tenths seen once; the top ten hold under 3%. The chain uses TRBV6-6 and TRBJ2-1; tentative D call: TRBD2 (5 bases). This TCR came from a person aged 18 to 59 who received the Ad26.COV2.S COVID-19 vaccine or a placebo. The sequenced sample was peripheral blood, obtained in a trial of Ad26.COV2.S vaccine versus placebo. This chain's CDR3 is CASSRNRLDLYNEQFF. CDR3 nucleotides: TGTGCCAGCAGTCGAAATAGGCTGGACTTATACAATGAGCAGTTCTTC.